This T cell receptor (beta chain) was captured in a study of cytomegalovirus exposure and HLA in healthy donors. Study-level information: Unique TCR beta sequences numbering about 100 million came from around 180 million T cells in an earlier analysis. Study-level results: In a later analysis, a missense DCLRE1C variant was linked to TCR beta V- and J-gene trimming.

V was pared by 3 bases and J by 6 bases, with 9 bases between. Germline lookup yields CDR1 SGHDN and CDR2 FVKESK. CDR3 length: 14 residues. Turning to this clone: Its antigen is still unknown.

The PCR made use of 60 Vbeta and 13 Jbeta primers. The table came from immunoSEQ multiplex PCR; TCRdb's copy has only in-frame clones and leaves some out. This sample carries 130,000 to 150,000 clones, about four fifths of them seen once, and the ten largest clones take under 6%. Sequencing was performed on PBMCs. The TCR originated in a man aged 40-50 years in good health and CMV-seronegative. The chain recombines TRBV14 with TRBJ1-6; D is uncertain. DNA of the CDR3: TGTGCCAGCAGCCAGCAACTGAGTAATTCACCCCTCCACTTT. Residues: CASSQQLSNSPLHF.